This T cell receptor (beta chain) was recorded in a study of T cells after yellow fever vaccination. General study findings and limits: Peak timing came faster in the weaker secondary response, day 5 versus 15. Clones that expanded after primary vaccination mostly reappeared after the booster (just under 98% CD4, approximately 89% CD8). Within FACS-sorted repertoires, abundant clonotypes contaminating from the bulk population could be present.

This clonotype was counted ten times or more. The target antigen is unknown. The authors made TCR cDNA by 5'RACE template switching, adding a universal primer site and UMIs. MiXCR, applied by TCRdb to the 5' RACE reads, yields one record per CDR3 protein. Of about 220,000 distinct CDR3 sequences in the sample, 3% to 3.5% are singletons; the top ten hold less than 3.5%. Trimming took 1 base from V and 7 from J, leaving 15 bases between them. Germline lookup yields CDR1 SGHRS and CDR2 YFSETQ. The CDR3 sequence is 15 residues long. The receptor's source is a man aged 18-30 years who received the YFV17D yellow fever vaccine. The sample in question was CD4+ T cells sorted from PBMCs, obtained 10 days after the yellow fever booster vaccination. The genes are TRBV5-1 and TRBJ2-4; D may be TRBD2 (7 bases). The CDR3: CASSLSPEGGNIQYF. For the CDR3, the DNA is TGCGCCAGCAGCTTGAGCCCCGAGGGGGGGAACATTCAGTACTTC.